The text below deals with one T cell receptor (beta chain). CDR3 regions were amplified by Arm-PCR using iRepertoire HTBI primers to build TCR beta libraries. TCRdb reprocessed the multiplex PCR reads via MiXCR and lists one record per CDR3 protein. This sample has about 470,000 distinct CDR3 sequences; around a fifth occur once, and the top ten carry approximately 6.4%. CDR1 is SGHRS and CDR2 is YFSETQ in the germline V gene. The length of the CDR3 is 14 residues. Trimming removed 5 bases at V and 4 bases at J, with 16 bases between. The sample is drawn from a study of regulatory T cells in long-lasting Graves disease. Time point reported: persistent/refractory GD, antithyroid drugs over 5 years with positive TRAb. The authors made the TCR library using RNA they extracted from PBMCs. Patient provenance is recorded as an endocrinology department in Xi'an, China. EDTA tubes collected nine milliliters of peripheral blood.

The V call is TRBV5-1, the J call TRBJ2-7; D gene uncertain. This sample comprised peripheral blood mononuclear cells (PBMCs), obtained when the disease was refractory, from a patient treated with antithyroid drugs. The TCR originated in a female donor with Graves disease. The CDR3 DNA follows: TGCGCCAGCAGAGACACCTCTGCAATTTACGAGCAGTACTTC. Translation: CASRDTSAIYEQYF.